A single sample is the source of the 22 T cell receptor beta chains below, sequenced in a study of ipilimumab plus nivolumab after autologous stem cell transplantation. TCRdb's copy holds only in-frame clones and misses some; the assay was immunoSEQ multiplex PCR. The table has approximately 84,000 clones, more than 80% seen once; the top ten hold more than 2%. The specimen comprised PBMCs, sampled in a trial of ipilimumab plus nivolumab as post-transplant consolidation. All receptors derive from a male donor with diffuse large B-cell lymphoma.

V is TRBV6-5 and J is TRBJ1-2; D is unclear. The CDR3 loop spans 13 amino acids. Germline-derived CDR1 and CDR2 are MNHEY and SVGAGI. V gave up 6 bases and J gave up 2 bases, with 10 bases separating them. CDR3 loop: CASSLAENYGYTF. DNA for the CDR3: TGTGCCAGCAGCCTAGCCGAGAACTATGGCTACACCTTC.

The chain uses TRBV6-5 and TRBJ1-2; D gene ambiguous. Germline V gene data show CDR1 as MNHEY and CDR2 as SVGAGI. V was shortened by 5 bases and J by 8 bases, with 15 bases between the two germline ends. This CDR3 has 13 amino acids. The CDR3 loop reads CASSNEGKRGYTF. The CDR3 coding sequence is TGTGCCAGCAGTAATGAGGGCAAGAGGGGCTACACCTTC.

This clone was counted a single time. CDR3 DNA: TGTGCCAGCTCACCGCCCGGGACTACTACCTCTGGGTACGAGCAGTACTTC. It codes for CASSPPGTTTSGYEQYF. The chain couples TRBV18 to TRBJ2-7; TRBD2 matches 7 bases. The CDR3 totals 17 residues. The trim removed 3 bases at V and 4 bases at J, leaving 15 bases unmatched. Germline CDR1 is KGHSH and CDR2 is LQKENI.

This chain connects TRBV7-2 to TRBJ1-2, with D possibly matching TRBD1 (6 bases). Looked up from germline, CDR1 is SGHTA and CDR2 is FQGNSA. V was shortened by 5 bases and J by 3 bases, with 16 bases between the two germline ends. The CDR3 runs 15 residues. The DNA for the CDR3 is TGTGCCAGCAGCCCAGCGGACAGCTATTACTATGGCTACACCTTC. Its protein is CASSPADSYYYGYTF. Drawing the rest from reference TRBV7-2 and TRBJ1-2, the complete variable domain is GAGVSQSPSNKVTEKGKDVELRCDPISGHTALYWYRQSLGQGLEFLIYFQGNSAPDKSGLPSDRFSAERTGGSVSTLTIQRTQQEDSAVYLCASSPADSYYYGYTFGSGTRLTVV.

This chain joins TRBV14 and TRBJ1-4; the D is unclear. The CDR3 is 14 amino acids. Germline-derived CDR1 and CDR2 are SGHDN and FVKESK. Trimming pared 0 bases from V and 8 bases from J, leaving 10 bases between. The CDR3, as DNA: TGTGCCAGCAGCCAAGACCTCGAGACAGAAAAACTGTTTTTT. Translation gives CASSQDLETEKLFF.

This clone occurred once. The chain combines TRBV7-9 with TRBJ1-1, with a weak D call TRBD1 (5 bases). Trimming cost V 2 bases and J 5 bases, with 9 bases left between them. Germline V gives CDR1 SEHNR, CDR2 FQNEAQ (reference sequence). CDR3 length: 13 residues. The CDR3, as DNA: TGTGCCAGCAGCTTACAGGGTTTTACTGAAGCTTTCTTT. Translation gives CASSLQGFTEAFF.

J is TRBJ2-2 and V is TRBV7-8, with D possibly TRBD2 on 6 matching bases. This CDR3 is 15 amino acids long. Trimming shortened V by 0 bases and J by 3 bases, and 8 bases separated the two germline ends. Germline CDR1 reads SGHVS; CDR2 reads FQNEAQ. Here the CDR3 DNA reads TGTGCCAGCAGCTTAGCGCCGGGGGACACCGGGGAGCTGTTTTTT. This codes for CASSLAPGDTGELFF.

The gene calls are TRBV14 and TRBJ1-6; D not resolved. CDR1 is SGHDN and CDR2 is FVKESK in the germline V gene. V was pared by 0 bases and J by 6 bases, with 9 bases between. This CDR3 region has 15 residues. The CDR3, as DNA: TGTGCCAGCAGCCAAGAGGGGAGGAGTAATTCACCCCTCCACTTT. It codes for CASSQEGRSNSPLHF. The variable domain in full, with the rest retrieved from reference TRBV14 and TRBJ1-6, is EAGVTQFPSHSVIEKGQTVTLRCDPISGHDNLYWYRRVMGKEIKFLLHFVKESKQDESGMPNNRFLAERTGGTYSTLKVQPAELEDSGVYFCASSQEGRSNSPLHFGNGTRLTVT.

The rearrangement joins TRBV10-2 to TRBJ1-6; TRBD1 matches 8 bases. The CDR3 extends over 15 amino acids. V lost 4 bases and J lost 7; bases outside the gene matches: 6. The germline V gene has CDR1 WSHSY and CDR2 SAAADI. As DNA, the CDR3 is TGCGCCAGCAGTGGACGAGACAGGGGCAATTCACCCCTCCACTTT. Protein sequence: CASSGRDRGNSPLHF.

This chain uses TRBV19 with TRBJ2-7; a weak D match, TRBD1 (6 bases). V was shortened by 0 bases and J by 2 bases, with 11 bases between the two germline ends. Germline CDR1 reads LNHDA; CDR2 reads SQIVND (reference sequence). The CDR3 totals 15 residues. CDR3 nucleotides: TGTGCCAGTAGTATAGAAAGAGGGGACACCTACGAGCAGTACTTC. The encoded protein is CASSIERGDTYEQYF. Full variable domain (rest looked up from reference TRBV19 and TRBJ2-7): DGGITQSPKYLFRKEGQNVTLSCEQNLNHDAMYWYRQDPGQGLRLIYYSQIVNDFQKGDIAEGYSVSREKKESFPLTVTSAQKNPTAFYLCASSIERGDTYEQYFGPGTRLTVT.

The V and J genes are TRBV7-2 and TRBJ2-5; 8 bases align to TRBD2. Germline-derived CDR1 and CDR2 are SGHTA and FQGNSA. This CDR3 comprises 14 residues. J gave up 0 bases and V 9 bases, and 6 bases lay outside the gene matches. CDR3 bases: TGTGCCAGTAGCGGGGTTATCGACCAAGAGACCCAGTACTTC. Residues: CASSGVIDQETQYF.

This chain connects TRBV2 to TRBJ2-3, with D tentatively TRBD2 (5 bases). CDR1 is SNHLY and CDR2 is FYNNEI in the germline V gene. V lost 7 bases to trimming and J lost 0 bases, with 11 bases between them. The CDR3 sequence is 14 residues long. This CDR3 reads CASTGGLSTDTQYF. DNA of the CDR3: TGTGCCAGCACAGGCGGGCTAAGCACAGATACGCAGTATTTT.

This rearrangement joins TRBV6-6 to TRBJ2-7; no definite D call. The germline V gene has CDR1 MNHNY and CDR2 SVGAGI (reference sequence). This CDR3 is built from 14 residues. The germline V and J ends were trimmed by 2 bases and 3 bases, with 11 bases remaining between them. The CDR3 DNA reads as TGTGCCAGCAGTTACCGTGACACCAACTACGAGCAGTACTTC. This gives the protein CASSYRDTNYEQYF.

The chain combines TRBV14 with TRBJ2-2; no clear D. Germline CDR1 is SGHDN and CDR2 is FVKESK. V lost 2 bases, J lost 0 bases, and 10 bases lay in between. This CDR3 comprises 16 residues. The CDR3 protein is CASSQQPLTNTGELFF. The CDR3 DNA is TGTGCCAGCAGCCAACAACCGCTGACGAACACCGGGGAGCTGTTTTTT.

V and J are TRBV12-5 and TRBJ1-2, with D uncertain. Trimming removed 1 base at V and 0 bases at J, with 3 bases between. Germline CDR1 LGHNT, CDR2 FRNRAP. The CDR3 is 13 residues long. The CDR3 reads CASGLEANYGYTF. The DNA for the CDR3 is TGTGCTAGTGGTTTGGAGGCTAACTATGGCTACACCTTC.

The chain links TRBV21-1 to TRBJ2-7; the table's D call of TRBD1 was not tested on the DNA. TRBV21-1 is a documented pseudogene. The length of the CDR3 is 18 residues. This CDR3 reads CASSKARDGETGAYEQYF. In DNA, the CDR3 is TGTGCCAGCAGCAAAGCCCGTGACGGAGAGACAGGGGCCTACGAGCAGTACTTC.

The gene calls are TRBV6-1 and TRBJ2-3; D may be TRBD1 (6 bases). Per germline, CDR1 MNHNS and CDR2 SASEGT. V gave up 8 bases and J gave up 1 base, with 10 bases separating them. The CDR3 extends over 13 amino acids. CDR3 in amino acids: CASAAGGTDTQYF. The CDR3 bases are TGTGCCAGCGCGGCAGGGGGCACAGATACGCAGTATTTT.

This chain uses TRBV6-6 with TRBJ2-5; the match to TRBD2 covers 7 bases. The J call may not be correct, given that the DNA end is closer to TRBJ2-7. The CDR3 runs to 15 residues. Germline assignment: CDR1 MNHNY and CDR2 SVGAGI (reference sequence). CDR3 sequence reads: CASSPGRGFTYEQYF. CDR3 bases: TGTGCCAGCAGTCCTGGGCGGGGGTTTACCTACGAGCAGTACTTC.

The genes are TRBV6-5 and TRBJ2-7, with D perhaps TRBD2 (5 bases). The CDR3 has 16 residues. CDR1 is MNHEY, CDR2 SVGAGI, per germline. V was pared by 0 bases and J by 0 bases, with 12 bases between. The CDR3 bases are TGTGCCAGCAGTTACTCGCGGGCCGTGAGCTCCTACGAGCAGTACTTC. It codes for CASSYSRAVSSYEQYF.

This clone came up a few times. The chain combines TRBV7-3 with TRBJ2-1, with 11 bases lining up with TRBD2. Trimming removed 3 bases from V and 5 bases from J; junction bases left unmatched: 3. The germline V gene encodes CDR1 SGHTA and CDR2 FQGTGA. The CDR3 runs to 15 residues. The CDR3 protein is CASSFLAGGNNEQFF. The CDR3 nucleotides read TGTGCCAGCAGCTTCTTAGCGGGGGGGAACAATGAGCAGTTCTTC.

DNA for the CDR3: TGCGCCAGCAGCTTGGGTGGTCGGCAGGTCGGCGGGGAGCTGTTTTTT. Protein: CASSLGGRQVGGELFF. This chain joins TRBV5-1 and TRBJ2-2, with unresolved D. Germline V gives CDR1 SGHRS, CDR2 YFSETQ. The CDR3 loop spans 16 amino acids. V dropped 0 bases and J dropped 7 bases, with 16 bases sitting between them.

This clone was seen a single time. The chain has TRBV18 and TRBJ1-1, with D possibly being TRBD1 (5 bases). Trimming pared 3 bases from V and 4 bases from J, leaving 15 bases between. Germline-derived CDR1 and CDR2 are KGHSH and LQKENI. The CDR3 is 15 amino acids. In DNA, the CDR3 is TGTGCCAGCTCACCCGCACGAGGGGAGGGCACTGAAGCTTTCTTT. It specifies CASSPARGEGTEAFF. The variable domain in full, with the rest retrieved from reference TRBV18 and TRBJ1-1, is NAGVMQNPRHLVRRRGQEARLRCSPMKGHSHVYWYRQLPEEGLKFMVYLQKENIIDESGMPKERFSAEFPKEGPSILRIQQVVRGDSAAYFCASSPARGEGTEAFFGQGTRLTVV.